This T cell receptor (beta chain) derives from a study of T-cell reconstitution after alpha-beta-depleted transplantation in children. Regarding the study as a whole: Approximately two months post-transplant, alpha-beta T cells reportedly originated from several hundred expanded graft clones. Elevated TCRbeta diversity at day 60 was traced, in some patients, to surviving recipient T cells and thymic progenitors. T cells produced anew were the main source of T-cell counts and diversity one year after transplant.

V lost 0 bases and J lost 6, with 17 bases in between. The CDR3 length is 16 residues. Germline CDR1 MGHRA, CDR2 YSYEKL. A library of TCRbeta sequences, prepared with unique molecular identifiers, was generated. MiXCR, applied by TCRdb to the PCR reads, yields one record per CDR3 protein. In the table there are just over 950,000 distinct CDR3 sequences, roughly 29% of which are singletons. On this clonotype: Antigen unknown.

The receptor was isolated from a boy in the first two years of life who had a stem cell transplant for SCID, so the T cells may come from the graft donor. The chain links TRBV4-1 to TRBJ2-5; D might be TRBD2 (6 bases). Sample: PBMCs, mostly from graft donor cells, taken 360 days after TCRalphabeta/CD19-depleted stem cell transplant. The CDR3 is CASSQDRSLLAQTQYF. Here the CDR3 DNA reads TGCGCCAGCAGCCAAGATCGGTCCCTTCTAGCGCAGACCCAGTACTTC.